Shown below are 32 T cell receptor beta chains from a single sample sequenced in a study of blood T cell repertoires in COVID-19. Measured with immunoSEQ multiplex PCR; TCRdb has only the in-frame clones, and not every one. Among 100,000 or so clones listed, over 90% were seen once. The sequencing sample was made of peripheral blood. These TCRs come from a human donor with active COVID-19. The donor label of this sample is uncertain.

This chain joins TRBV18 and TRBJ1-1, with D perhaps TRBD1 (5 bases). The germline V gene has CDR1 KGHSH and CDR2 LQKENI. The CDR3 covers 16 residues. The V end lost 0 bases, the J end lost 7 bases, and 18 bases lay between the germline ends. The CDR3 here is CASSPPTGGGGGEAFF. The CDR3 DNA sequence: TGTGCCAGCTCACCACCGACGGGCGGGGGAGGAGGTGAAGCTTTCTTT.

The V gene is TRBV28, the J gene TRBJ1-2; D possibly corresponds to TRBD1 (5 bases). Trimming left V 3 bases short and J 1 base short, with 15 bases between. This CDR3 comprises 16 residues. Germline V lookup: CDR1 MDHEN, CDR2 SYDVKM. The CDR3 loop reads CASSLFAGSYNYGYTF. The CDR3 nucleotides are TGTGCCAGCAGTTTGTTTGCAGGGTCCTATAACTATGGCTACACCTTC.

The rearrangement uses TRBV18 and TRBJ2-2, with 8 bases fitting TRBD2. The germline gives CDR1 KGHSH, CDR2 LQKENI. CDR3 length: 15 residues. The V and J ends lost 3 bases and 4 bases, in that order; junction bases with no gene match: 4. Here the CDR3 reads CASSPAGGVTGELFF. The CDR3 DNA follows: TGTGCCAGCTCACCGGCGGGGGGAGTCACCGGGGAGCTGTTTTTT.

This chain connects TRBV11-3 to TRBJ2-7, with no clear D. Germline CDR1 reads SGHNT; CDR2 reads YENEEA. This CDR3 spans 12 amino acids. Trimming took off 3 bases at V and 6 bases at J, with 9 bases between the two ends. This CDR3 is CASSFNTCEQYF. CDR3 nucleotide sequence: TGTGCCAGCAGCTTCAACACCTGCGAGCAGTACTTC.

The genes are TRBV25-1 and TRBJ2-5, with 10 bases lining up with TRBD2. CDR1 and CDR2 from the germline V gene are MGHDK and SYGVNS. Losses at the gene ends were 1 base for V and 6 bases for J; bases not matched to a gene: 5. This CDR3 region has 15 residues. The CDR3 coding sequence is TGTGCCAGCAGTGAATTAGGACTAGCGGTGAAGACCCAGTACTTC. As protein: CASSELGLAVKTQYF.

This rearrangement joins TRBV3-1 (or the pseudogene TRBV3-2) to TRBJ2-1; no clear D. V gave up 0 bases and J gave up 4 bases, with 7 bases separating them. This CDR3 is 14 amino acids long. CDR1 is LGHDT, CDR2 YNNKEL, per germline (reference sequence). DNA of the CDR3: TGTGCCAGCAGCCAAGATAACACATACAATGAGCAGTTCTTC. This encodes CASSQDNTYNEQFF.

This chain links TRBV2 with TRBJ1-5, with D perhaps matching TRBD1 (6 bases). The CDR3 sequence is 15 residues long. Trimming removed 2 bases at V and 7 bases at J, with 15 bases between. The germline V gene has CDR1 SNHLY and CDR2 FYNNEI. The CDR3 DNA reads as TGTGCCAGCAGTGAAACAGGGACGTTAGGACAGCCCCAGCATTTT. Its protein is CASSETGTLGQPQHF.

The chain is built from TRBV27 and TRBJ2-7; 9 nucleotides line up with TRBD2. V trimming: 9 bases; J trimming: 4 bases; junction bases outside the gene matches: 7. The CDR3 loop spans 13 amino acids. CDR1 is MNHEY, CDR2 SMNVEV, per germline (reference sequence). CDR3 region: CASAGLAIYEQYF. The DNA for the CDR3 is TGTGCCAGTGCGGGACTAGCAATTTACGAGCAGTACTTC.

The chain combines TRBV10-3 with TRBJ1-6; unclear D gene. This CDR3 region has 13 residues. CDR1 ENHRY and CDR2 SYGVKD come from the germline V gene. Deletions cut 0 bases from V and 7 bases from J, with 4 bases between. The CDR3 bases are TGTGCCATCAGTGAGTCCGGGAATTCACCCCTCCACTTT. It codes for CAISESGNSPLHF.

CDR3 sequence reads: CASSLRGLAENIQYF. The CDR3 DNA reads TGTGCCAGCAGCTTACGAGGACTAGCGGAAAACATTCAGTACTTC. J is TRBJ2-4 and V is TRBV11-2; 10 bases are a match to TRBD2. Per the germline V gene, CDR1 is SGHAT and CDR2 is FQNNGV. CDR3 length equals 15 residues. With V trimmed by 2 bases and J by 5 bases, 3 bases remained unmatched.

The V gene is TRBV11-2, the J gene TRBJ2-2, with 13 bases identical to TRBD2. The CDR3 sequence is 17 residues long. The ends lost 6 bases at V and 6 bases at J; junction bases unmatched: 10. Germline CDR1 SGHAT, CDR2 FQNNGV. The CDR3 spells CASRKLAGGTPAGELFF. CDR3 coding DNA: TGTGCCAGCAGAAAACTAGCGGGGGGGACTCCGGCCGGGGAGCTGTTTTTT.

This chain connects TRBV4-3 to TRBJ2-3; D might be TRBD1 (5 bases). CDR1 is LGHNA, CDR2 YSLEER, per germline. The CDR3 has 16 residues. Trimming took 0 bases from V and 1 from J, leaving 11 bases between them. CDR3 protein: CASSQEQGGGTDTQYF. CDR3 DNA: TGCGCCAGCAGCCAAGAGCAGGGTGGGGGCACAGATACGCAGTATTTT.

The chain has TRBV2 and TRBJ2-5, with a tentative D call TRBD2 (6 bases). V was shortened by 7 bases and J by 4 bases, with 25 bases between the two germline ends. CDR3 length: 17 residues. Germline V gene lookup returns CDR1 SNHLY and CDR2 FYNNEI. The CDR3 DNA reads TGTGCCAGCATCGGCTTACCGTGGAGCGGGTCGGGAGAGACCCAGTACTTC. Its protein product is CASIGLPWSGSGETQYF.

This clone was seen a handful of times. The chain combines TRBV7-8 with TRBJ1-1, with D unresolved. Germline V gene data show CDR1 as SGHVS and CDR2 as FQNEAQ. This CDR3 is 12 amino acids long. Trimming stripped 5 bases from V and 5 bases from J, with 9 bases between. CDR3 sequence reads: CASSGGKTEAFF. The DNA for the CDR3 is TGTGCCAGCAGCGGCGGCAAGACTGAAGCTTTCTTT.

The V and J genes are TRBV5-5 and TRBJ1-4, with D possibly being TRBD1 (5 bases). Germline assignment: CDR1 SGHKS and CDR2 YYEKEE (reference sequence). The CDR3 is 15 residues long. With 4 bases removed from V and 8 bases from J, the gap between germline ends came to 18 bases. DNA for the CDR3: TGTGCCAGCAGCCCCCTCTCAGGGTTTAAAGAAAAACTGTTTTTT. Translation gives CASSPLSGFKEKLFF.

The chain couples TRBV9 to TRBJ1-3, with D unresolved. The CDR3 is 15 amino acids. Trimming removed 6 bases at V and 0 bases at J, with 13 bases between. The germline V gene has CDR1 SGDLS and CDR2 YYNGEE. The CDR3 loop is CASTKSPTSGNTIYF. In DNA, the CDR3 is TGTGCCAGCACCAAGAGCCCAACCTCTGGAAACACCATATATTTT. The complete variable domain, with remaining parts taken from reference TRBV9 and TRBJ1-3, reads DSGVTQTPKHLITATGQRVTLRCSPRSGDLSVYWYQQSLDQGLQFLIQYYNGEERAKGNILERFSAQQFPDLHSELNLSSLELGDSALYFCASTKSPTSGNTIYFGEGSWLTVV.

The V gene is TRBV12-3 or TRBV12-4, the J gene TRBJ2-1; D is unresolved. Trimming removed 3 bases from V and 4 bases from J, with 4 bases in between. The CDR3 runs to 12 residues. CDR3 loop: CASSFSYNEQFF. CDR3 in DNA: TGTGCCAGCAGTTTTAGTTACAATGAGCAGTTCTTC.

This chain connects TRBV5-1 to TRBJ2-6; TRBD1 matches 9 bases. From germline, CDR1 is SGHRS and CDR2 YFSETQ. V shed 4 bases and J 5 bases; nucleotides not matched to a gene: 10. This CDR3 region has 17 residues. For the CDR3, the DNA is TGCGCCAGCAGCATTAGAATACAGGGGGCGCGGGCCAACGTCCTGACTTTC. Its protein product is CASSIRIQGARANVLTF.

V is TRBV6-2 or TRBV6-3 and J is TRBJ2-7, with 11 bases matching TRBD2. Germline V gene lookup returns CDR1 MNHEY and CDR2 SVGEGT. Trimming at V came to 2 bases and at J to 1 base, leaving 7 bases not matched to a gene. There are 17 residues in the CDR3. The CDR3 spells CASSYDTSGSTSYEQYF. The CDR3 region has the DNA TGTGCCAGCAGTTACGATACTAGCGGGAGTACGTCCTACGAGCAGTACTTC.

This clone occurred once. The chain joins TRBV18 to TRBJ2-4; D ambiguous. The V end was cut by 1 base, the J end by 5 bases, with 12 bases between. Germline V gene lookup returns CDR1 KGHSH and CDR2 LQKENI. The CDR3 sequence is 15 residues long. The CDR3 DNA reads as TGTGCCAGCTCACCACTAGAGACACCCCAAAACATTCAGTACTTC. The encoded protein is CASSPLETPQNIQYF. Supplemented by reference TRBV18 and TRBJ2-4, the full variable domain reads NAGVMQNPRHLVRRRGQEARLRCSPMKGHSHVYWYRQLPEEGLKFMVYLQKENIIDESGMPKERFSAEFPKEGPSILRIQQVVRGDSAAYFCASSPLETPQNIQYFGAGTRLSVL.

This chain uses TRBV9 with TRBJ2-7, with no clear D. Trimming cost V 1 base and J 4 bases, with 15 bases left between them. CDR1 and CDR2 (germline): SGDLS, YYNGEE. The CDR3 runs 15 residues. DNA for the CDR3: TGTGCCAGCAGCGTAACTTCAGCGCCGGAATACGAGCAGTACTTC. Residues: CASSVTSAPEYEQYF.

This chain links TRBV7-9 with TRBJ2-5; tentatively, D is TRBD2 (6 bases). The CDR3 contains 13 residues. Trimming cost V 4 bases and J 5 bases, with 11 bases left between them. Germline CDR1 and CDR2: SEHNR and FQNEAQ (reference sequence). CDR3 nucleotide sequence: TGTGCCAGCAGCTCGAGCGGAGGGGAGACCCAGTACTTC. Translating it yields CASSSSGGETQYF.

The rearrangement joins TRBV6-5 to TRBJ2-2; the D gene is possibly TRBD2 (5 bases). The CDR3 has 14 residues. The V end lost 6 bases, the J end lost 5 bases, and 13 bases lay between the germline ends. The germline CDR1 and CDR2 sequences are MNHEY and SVGAGI. CDR3 DNA sequence: TGTGCCAGCAGCTACAACCCGGGGACCGGGGAGCTGTTTTTT. It encodes CASSYNPGTGELFF.

J is TRBJ2-3 and V is TRBV28, with TRBD2 as a possible D gene (7 bases). The CDR3 is 13 amino acids. Between the trimmed V and J ends, which lost 11 bases and 5 bases, there was a span of 17 bases. Germline V gene sequence: CDR1 MDHEN, CDR2 SYDVKM. The CDR3 protein is CAGGATTRDTQYF. The CDR3, as DNA: TGTGCCGGGGGGGCCACCACCCGAGATACGCAGTATTTT.

This chain joins TRBV2 and TRBJ2-3; 12 positions match TRBD2. CDR1 is SNHLY, CDR2 FYNNEI, per germline. This CDR3 comprises 16 residues. V shed 4 bases, J shed 3 bases, and the junction held 5 bases outside the gene matches. For the CDR3, the DNA is TGTGCCAGCAGTGGCCGACTAGCGGGAGTGACAGATACGCAGTATTTT. Translating it yields CASSGRLAGVTDTQYF.

This chain joins TRBV7-2 and TRBJ2-3; 8 bases are shared with TRBD2. CDR3 length: 15 residues. The V segment lost 5 bases and the J segment 3 bases; nucleotides outside the gene matches: 7. The germline V gene encodes CDR1 SGHTA and CDR2 FQGNSA. The CDR3 protein is CASSPDSGMTDTQYF. CDR3 nucleotide sequence: TGTGCCAGCAGCCCAGATAGCGGGATGACAGATACGCAGTATTTT. Supplemented by reference TRBV7-2 and TRBJ2-3, the full variable domain reads GAGVSQSPSNKVTEKGKDVELRCDPISGHTALYWYRQSLGQGLEFLIYFQGNSAPDKSGLPSDRFSAERTGGSVSTLTIQRTQQEDSAVYLCASSPDSGMTDTQYFGPGTRLTVL.

The chain joins TRBV3-1 (or the pseudogene TRBV3-2) to TRBJ2-3, with D uncertain. Germline V gene sequence: CDR1 LGHDT, CDR2 YNNKEL (reference sequence). This CDR3 spans 13 amino acids. Trimming took off 4 bases at V and 5 bases at J, with 10 bases between the two ends. CDR3 residues: CASSPRARDTQYF. The CDR3 region has the DNA TGTGCCAGCAGCCCCCGTGCCAGAGATACGCAGTATTTT.

CDR3 sequence reads: CASSRTSTDTQYF. CDR3 DNA sequence: TGTGCCAGCAGTCGAACTAGCACAGATACGCAGTATTTT. The J gene is TRBJ2-3, the V gene TRBV6-5; D remains ambiguous. Trimming cost V 5 bases and J 0 bases, with 6 bases left between them. The germline CDR1 and CDR2 sequences are MNHEY and SVGAGI. The CDR3 length is 13 residues.

This chain connects TRBV6-5 to TRBJ2-1; TRBD1 matches 8 bases. Germline values: CDR1 MNHEY, CDR2 SVGAGI. This CDR3 region has 14 residues. The trim removed 7 bases at V and 8 bases at J, leaving 10 bases unmatched. The CDR3: CASTDRGWGDEQFF. The CDR3 DNA sequence: TGTGCCAGCACCGACAGGGGATGGGGGGATGAGCAGTTCTTC.

This clone is a singleton in its sample. This rearrangement joins TRBV6-8 to TRBJ2-2; TRBD2 might be the D (6 bases). Trimming took 5 bases from V and 4 from J, leaving 11 bases between them. CDR3 size: 14 residues. Germline-derived CDR1 and CDR2 are MNHGY and SAAAGT. The chain's CDR3 is CASSPTGGTGELFF. DNA for the CDR3: TGTGCCAGCAGTCCTACCGGGGGCACCGGGGAGCTGTTTTTT.

This chain connects TRBV7-9 to TRBJ1-2; 9 nucleotides line up with TRBD1. The CDR3 loop spans 13 amino acids. Germline-derived CDR1 and CDR2 are SEHNR and FQNEAQ (reference sequence). Trimming at V came to 5 bases and at J to 11 bases, leaving 9 bases not matched to a gene. The CDR3 sequence is CASSTPGQGLYTF. CDR3 in DNA: TGTGCCAGCAGCACCCCGGGACAGGGTTTATACACCTTC. The variable domain in full, completed from reference TRBV7-9 and TRBJ1-2, reads DTGVSQNPRHKITKRGQNVTFRCDPISEHNRLYWYRQTLGQGPEFLTYFQNEAQLEKSRLLSDRFSAERPKGSFSTLEIQRTEQGDSAMYLCASSTPGQGLYTFGSGTRLTVV.

The chain uses TRBV5-1 and TRBJ1-6, with a possible D match to TRBD1 (5 bases). Germline CDR1 and CDR2: SGHRS and YFSETQ. The CDR3 totals 16 residues. Trimming left V 0 bases short and J 3 bases short, with 10 bases between. The CDR3 DNA reads as TGCGCCAGCAGCTTGGAGGGGTTATACTATAATTCACCCCTCCACTTT. Amino acids: CASSLEGLYYNSPLHF.